This entry concerns a single T cell receptor beta chain. Its target is unknown. Survey-level TCR-beta sequencing used DNA from CEF-cultured naive and memory CD4+ T cells. Profiled with immunoSEQ multiplex PCR; TCRdb holds only in-frame clones, not every one. The sample contains tens of thousands of clones, 60% to 80% of which appear only once. The data were taken from a study of CD4 T cells in relation to SARS-CoV-2 and coronaviruses. The wider study: Of the patients, fewer than 10 were male, a few female, two Hispanic.

Sorted naive or memory CD4+ cells met CEF peptides for roughly 10 days. Trimming shortened V by 5 bases and J by 3 bases, and 12 bases separated the two germline ends. Germline-derived CDR1 and CDR2 are SGHDT and YYEEEE. This CDR3 is built from 14 residues. The gene calls are TRBV5-6 and TRBJ2-1; D ambiguous. Sample: memory CD4+ T cells from PBMCs, cultured in vitro. The sequence was collected from an adult with COVID-19. The CDR3 DNA follows: TGTGCCAGCAGTCTGACTGGGCTCTACAATGAGCAGTTCTTC. Translation gives CASSLTGLYNEQFF.